This section outlines one TCR beta chain sequence together with its context. Its target is not known. Among the roughly 120 subjects of the validation cohort, separate from the approximately 670-subject first cohort, were the donors. Repertoires were generated with immunoSEQ multiplex PCR, while TCRdb's copy carries only in-frame clones and drops some. The sample contains roughly 260,000 clones, about 90% of which appear only once. These data originate in a study of cytomegalovirus exposure and HLA in healthy donors. The wider study: A later analysis reported the same platform for the 100 to 150 validation repertoires and the roughly 630 first-cohort repertoires. Study-level findings and limits: Testing in vitro showed a few CMV-associated chains specific for CMV antigens.

Trimming removed 4 bases from V and 4 bases from J, with 13 bases in between. CDR1 and CDR2 from the germline V gene are MNHNY and SVGAGI (reference sequence). The CDR3 is 14 residues long. This sequence joins TRBV6-6 and TRBJ1-2; possibly TRBD1 for D (5 bases). This receptor was obtained from a woman aged 18-35 years in good health and CMV-seronegative. Material for sequencing was PBMCs. CDR3 sequence: CASSSTGTTYGYTF. The CDR3 DNA follows: TGTGCCAGCAGTTCCACAGGTACAACCTATGGCTACACCTTC.